This TCR beta chain came from a study of T-cell reconstitution after alpha-beta-depleted transplantation in children. The TCRbeta library was prepared with unique molecular identifiers. TCRdb re-derived calls from the PCR reads in MiXCR, one entry per CDR3 protein. The table records about 610,000 distinct CDR3 sequences, about 10% of them present only once. Trimming removed 5 bases at V and 1 base at J, with 11 bases between. Germline V lookup: CDR1 GTSNPN, CDR2 SVGIG (reference sequence). This CDR3 is 13 amino acids long. The sequenced sample was PBMCs from the stem cell graft donor, obtained from the stem cell graft. The chain joins TRBV30 to TRBJ1-1, with D possibly being TRBD1 (5 bases). The TCR sequence derives from a human donor who donated a stem cell graft to a child with acute myeloid leukemia. The DNA for the CDR3 is TGTGCCTGGGGTCCAGGGACGAACACTGAAGCTTTCTTT. Residues: CAWGPGTNTEAFF.